This T cell receptor (beta chain) emerged from a study of shared clonotypes between healthy human individuals (dated by TCRdb to the early 2020s). With respect to the entire study: A couple of women and a few men aged 18 to 49 years were included in the cohort. To increase sequencing depth and limit assay-specific biases, different laboratories used diverse techniques to prepare libraries and sequence TCR repertoires. For each donor, CD4 naive and CD4 memory were each given three plates, CD8 naive was given two plates, and CD8 memory was given one plate. Leukapheresis yielded between about 0.8 and 9.5 billion PBMCs per donor. To estimate repertoire size and how much clonotypes are shared between individuals, the study performed deep sequencing of blood TCR repertoires from five healthy adults.

The donors were healthy, HIV-negative adults with no recently reported acute infections or vaccinations. Every donor was a Caucasian adult living in Nashville, Tennessee, USA. CD4+ T cells were enriched by magnetic negative selection, after which naive cells were positively selected on CD45RA and the negative fraction was taken as the memory subset. Blood was collected by leukapheresis, and PBMCs were isolated by Ficoll-Histopaque density gradient centrifugation and then cryopreserved in liquid nitrogen vapor phase. Purity and quantity of every magnetically sorted T cell population were checked by analytical flow cytometry. Genomic DNA was isolated from every sorted fraction and measured by UV absorbance on a Nanodrop 2000c. About this clone: Its target antigen remains unknown. No quality values exist for individual bases; no much larger clone is one base distant.

At the junction V is shortened by 5 bases and J by 4 bases; bases outside the gene matches: 11. The germline V gene gives CDR1 as SGHTA and CDR2 as FQGNSA. The CDR3 runs 16 residues from the cysteine to the phenylalanine. CDR3 DNA is the only sequence kept; it has 48 bases, read in frame from the first base. Using the deep immunoSEQ assay, TCR CDR3 regions were amplified from genomic DNA by multiplex PCR. Extracted genomic DNA from each cell subset was distributed evenly across all wells of several immunoSEQ 96-well plates, and each plate was treated as a replicate. For sorted subsets, each replicate PCR was loaded with around 200 ng genomic DNA, equivalent to about 30,000 T cell genomes. Purified libraries were measured with a Qubit 3.0 fluorometer, size-checked on a Bioanalyzer 2100, and measured again with the KAPA Library Quantification kit. Every immunoSEQ 96-well plate was sequenced on a separate single-read 150-cycle Illumina NextSeq 550 flow cell. The published analysis was carried out like this. The immunoSEQ output contained only junctional sequences without quality scores, so filtering could not match that applied to full-length reads. To assign V/J genes and CDR3, sequences were annotated against IMGT germline references using PyIR, a Python wrapper for IgBLAST v1.9. Reads were removed for weak V/J assignments (E-value above 1e-6), missing CDR3, stop codons, out-of-frame junctions, or ambiguous translated residues. V3J clonotypes were defined by identical inferred V gene, J gene, and CDR3 amino acid sequence. Percentage overlap between repertoires was calculated by dividing the number of shared unique clonotypes by the size of the smaller repertoire. Richness of each repertoire was evaluated using RTK rarefaction, the Chao1 estimator, and Recon v2.1 estimates of unobserved clonotypes. Generation probabilities were computed with OLGA for all TCRbeta clonotypes obtained by the gDNA method from several donors. The table was pulled from immuneACCESS by TCRdb, which kept in-frame rearrangements only. Such tables lose some clones; where checked, under half of the loss comes from unresolved V genes, and the rest has no known cause. V, J and clone size derive from that table, while D and trimming were established from the DNA sequence. The sample table shows over a million clones, and 65% to 80% are seen once. 1.2% to 1.5% of the sample lies in the top ten.

The paper's findings and limits, for the study overall: Sampling was restricted to blood, and TCR repertoires in tissues likely differ from the TCR repertoires found in blood. The genetic and exposure-history diversity represented was limited by the small number of donors. Compared with non-shared clonotypes, clonotypes shared by all four sorted-subset donors had higher generation probabilities. Incomplete sequencing was indicated by rarefaction of sorted-subset datasets, despite the large sequencing depth. Naive subsets generally had larger estimated clonotype richness than memory subsets did. Pairwise subsampling led to the expectation that sequencing depth would affect the degree of clonotype sharing among donors. Across four donors, 4.5% to 6.5% of naive CD4, roughly 3.4% of naive CD8, around 2.5% of memory CD4, and approximately 0.4% of memory CD8 clonotypes were shared.

This chain joins TRBV7-2 to TRBJ2-5, with 9 bases aligning to TRBD1. The source material was memory CD4+ T cells sorted from blood. The meaning of the sample's cell subset or site label: CD45RA-negative fraction. The clonotype comes from a man younger than 30 in good health. The base sequence is TGTGCCAGCAGCACCAGGACAGGGGTAATTGGAGAGACCCAGTACTTC. This yields the protein CASSTRTGVIGETQYF.